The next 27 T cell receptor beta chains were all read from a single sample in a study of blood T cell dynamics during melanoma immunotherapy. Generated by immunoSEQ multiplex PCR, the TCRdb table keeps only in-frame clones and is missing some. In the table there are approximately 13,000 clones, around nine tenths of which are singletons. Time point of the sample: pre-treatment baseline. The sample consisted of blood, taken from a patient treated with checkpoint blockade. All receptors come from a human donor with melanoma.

Here the CDR3 DNA reads TGTGCCAGCAGCAAGGAGGGTATCGGGACTGAAGCTTTCTTT. It is translated as CASSKEGIGTEAFF. The rearrangement uses TRBV7-9 and TRBJ1-1; D not certain. V shed 5 bases and J shed 5 bases, with 15 bases lying between them. The length of the CDR3 is 14 residues. Germline loops: CDR1 SEHNR, CDR2 FQNEAQ (reference sequence).

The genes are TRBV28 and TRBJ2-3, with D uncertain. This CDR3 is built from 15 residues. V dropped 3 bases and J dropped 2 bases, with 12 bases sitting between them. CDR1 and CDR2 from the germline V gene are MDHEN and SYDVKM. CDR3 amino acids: CASSLSAPNTDTQYF. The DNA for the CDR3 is TGTGCCAGCAGTTTGTCTGCTCCGAACACAGATACGCAGTATTTT.

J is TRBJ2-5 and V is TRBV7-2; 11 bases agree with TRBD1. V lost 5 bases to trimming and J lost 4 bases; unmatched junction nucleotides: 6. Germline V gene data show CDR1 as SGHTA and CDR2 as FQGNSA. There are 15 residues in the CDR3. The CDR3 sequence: CASSAPGQGGETQYF. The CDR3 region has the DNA TGTGCCAGCAGCGCACCGGGACAGGGGGGAGAGACCCAGTACTTC.

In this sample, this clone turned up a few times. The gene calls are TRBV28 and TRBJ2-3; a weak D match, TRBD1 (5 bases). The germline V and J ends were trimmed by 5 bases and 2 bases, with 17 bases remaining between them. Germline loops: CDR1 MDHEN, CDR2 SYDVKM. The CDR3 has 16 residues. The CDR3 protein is CASSRRTRKTTDTQYF. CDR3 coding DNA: TGTGCCAGCAGTCGTAGGACACGGAAAACCACAGATACGCAGTATTTT.

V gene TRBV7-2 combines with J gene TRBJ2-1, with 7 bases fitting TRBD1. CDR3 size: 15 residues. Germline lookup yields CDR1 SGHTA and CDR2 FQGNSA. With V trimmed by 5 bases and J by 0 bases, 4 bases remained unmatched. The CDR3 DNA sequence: TGTGCCAGCAGCAAGGACAGGAGCTCCTACAATGAGCAGTTCTTC. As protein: CASSKDRSSYNEQFF. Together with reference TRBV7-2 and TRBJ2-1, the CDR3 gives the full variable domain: GAGVSQSPSNKVTEKGKDVELRCDPISGHTALYWYRQSLGQGLEFLIYFQGNSAPDKSGLPSDRFSAERTGGSVSTLTIQRTQQEDSAVYLCASSKDRSSYNEQFFGPGTRLTVL.

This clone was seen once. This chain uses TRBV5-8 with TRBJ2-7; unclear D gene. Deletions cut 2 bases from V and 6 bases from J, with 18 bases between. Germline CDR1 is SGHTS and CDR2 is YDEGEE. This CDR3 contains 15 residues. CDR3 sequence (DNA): TGTGCCAGCAGCTTAGGGTTAGGACCAACCCTCGAGCAGTACTTC. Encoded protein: CASSLGLGPTLEQYF.

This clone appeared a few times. The CDR3 here is CASSNSLRLSYNEQFF. The CDR3, as DNA: TGTGCCAGCTCTAACTCCCTGCGGCTCTCCTACAATGAGCAGTTCTTC. This chain links TRBV6-6 with TRBJ2-1; no clear D gene. The V gene's germline CDR1 is MNHNY and CDR2 SVGAGI (reference sequence). V was trimmed by 8 bases and J by 0 bases, leaving 17 bases between them. The CDR3 sequence is 16 residues long.

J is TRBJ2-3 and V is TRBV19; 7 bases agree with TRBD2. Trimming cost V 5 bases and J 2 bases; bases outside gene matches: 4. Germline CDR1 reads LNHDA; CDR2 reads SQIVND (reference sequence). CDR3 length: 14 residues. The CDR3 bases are TGTGCCAGTAGTTCTAGCGGCTACACAGATACGCAGTATTTT. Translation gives CASSSSGYTDTQYF.

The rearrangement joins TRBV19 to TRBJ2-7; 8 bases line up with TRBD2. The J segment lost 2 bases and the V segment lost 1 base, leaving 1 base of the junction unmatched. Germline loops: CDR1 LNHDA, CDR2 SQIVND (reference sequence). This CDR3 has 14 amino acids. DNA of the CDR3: TGTGCCAGTAGTATAGTAGCGGGGACCTACGAGCAGTACTTC. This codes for CASSIVAGTYEQYF. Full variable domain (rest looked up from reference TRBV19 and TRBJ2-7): DGGITQSPKYLFRKEGQNVTLSCEQNLNHDAMYWYRQDPGQGLRLIYYSQIVNDFQKGDIAEGYSVSREKKESFPLTVTSAQKNPTAFYLCASSIVAGTYEQYFGPGTRLTVT.

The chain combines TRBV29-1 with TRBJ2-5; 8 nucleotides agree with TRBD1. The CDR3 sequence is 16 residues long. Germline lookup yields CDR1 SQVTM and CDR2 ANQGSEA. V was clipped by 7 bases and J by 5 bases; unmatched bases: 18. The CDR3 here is CSGARGLATGSETQYF. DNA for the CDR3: TGCAGCGGGGCCAGGGGGCTCGCTACCGGGTCCGAGACCCAGTACTTC.

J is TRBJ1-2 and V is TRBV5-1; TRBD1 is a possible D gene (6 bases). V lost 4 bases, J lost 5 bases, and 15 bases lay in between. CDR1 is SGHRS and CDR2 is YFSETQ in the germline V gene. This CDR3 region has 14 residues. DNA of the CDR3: TGCGCCAGCAGCCTCGGACAGACTCGGTATGGCTACACCTTC. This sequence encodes CASSLGQTRYGYTF.

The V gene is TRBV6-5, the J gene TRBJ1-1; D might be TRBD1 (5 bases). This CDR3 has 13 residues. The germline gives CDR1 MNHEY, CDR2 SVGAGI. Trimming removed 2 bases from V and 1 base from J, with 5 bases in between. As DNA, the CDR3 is TGTGCCAGCAGTTACGGGGGGAACACTGAAGCTTTCTTT. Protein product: CASSYGGNTEAFF.

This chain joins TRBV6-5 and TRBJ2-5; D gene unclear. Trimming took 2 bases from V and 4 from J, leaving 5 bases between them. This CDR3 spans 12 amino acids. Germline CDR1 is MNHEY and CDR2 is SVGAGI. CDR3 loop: CASSYARETQYF. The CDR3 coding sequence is TGTGCCAGCAGTTACGCGAGAGAGACCCAGTACTTC.

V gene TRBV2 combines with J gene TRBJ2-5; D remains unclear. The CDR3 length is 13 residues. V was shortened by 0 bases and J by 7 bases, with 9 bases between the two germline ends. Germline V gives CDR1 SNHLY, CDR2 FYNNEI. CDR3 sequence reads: CASSEALSATQYF. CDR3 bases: TGTGCCAGCAGTGAAGCGTTAAGTGCGACCCAGTACTTC.

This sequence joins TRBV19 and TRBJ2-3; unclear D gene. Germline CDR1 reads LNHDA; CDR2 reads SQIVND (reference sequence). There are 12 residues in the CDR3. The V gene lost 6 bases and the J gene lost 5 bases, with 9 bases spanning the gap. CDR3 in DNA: TGTGCCAGTAGCACGATAGAAGATACGCAGTATTTT. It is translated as CASSTIEDTQYF.

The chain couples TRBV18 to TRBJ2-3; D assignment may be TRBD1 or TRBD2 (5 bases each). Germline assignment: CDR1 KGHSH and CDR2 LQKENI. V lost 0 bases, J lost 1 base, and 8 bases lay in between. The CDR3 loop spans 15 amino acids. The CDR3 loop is CASSPPGTGTDTQYF. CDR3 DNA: TGTGCCAGCTCACCACCGGGGACCGGCACAGATACGCAGTATTTT.

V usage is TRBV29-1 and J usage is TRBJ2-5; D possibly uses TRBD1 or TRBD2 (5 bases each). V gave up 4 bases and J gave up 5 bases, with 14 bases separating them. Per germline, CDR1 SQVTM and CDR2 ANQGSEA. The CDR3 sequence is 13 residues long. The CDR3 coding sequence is TGCAGCGTTGCAACCAGACAGCGGGAGACCCAGTACTTC. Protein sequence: CSVATRQRETQYF.

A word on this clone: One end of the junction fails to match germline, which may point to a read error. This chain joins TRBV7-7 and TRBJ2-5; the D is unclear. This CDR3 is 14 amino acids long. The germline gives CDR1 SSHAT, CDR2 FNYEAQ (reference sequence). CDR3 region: CASSLVPNPGTQYF. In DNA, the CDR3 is TGTGCTAGCAGCTTAGTTCCCAATCCAGGGACCCAGTACTTC.

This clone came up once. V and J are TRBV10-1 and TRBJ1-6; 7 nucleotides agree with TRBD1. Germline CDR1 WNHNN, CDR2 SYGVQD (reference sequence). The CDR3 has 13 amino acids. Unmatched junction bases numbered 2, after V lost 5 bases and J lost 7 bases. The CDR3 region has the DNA TGCGCCAGCAGTAGGACAGGAAATTCACCCCTCCACTTT. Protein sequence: CASSRTGNSPLHF.

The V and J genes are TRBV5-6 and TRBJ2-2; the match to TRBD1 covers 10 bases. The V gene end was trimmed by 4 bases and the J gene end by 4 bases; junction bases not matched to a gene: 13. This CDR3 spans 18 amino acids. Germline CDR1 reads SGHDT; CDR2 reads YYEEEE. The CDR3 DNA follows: TGTGCCAGCAGCAAATTTAGGGGACAGGGGATAGTCACCGGGGAGCTGTTTTTT. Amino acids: CASSKFRGQGIVTGELFF.

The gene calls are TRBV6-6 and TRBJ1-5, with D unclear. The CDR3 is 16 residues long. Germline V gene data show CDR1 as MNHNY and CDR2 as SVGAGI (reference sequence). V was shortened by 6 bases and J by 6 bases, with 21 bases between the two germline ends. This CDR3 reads CASRGGDRVRPQPQHF. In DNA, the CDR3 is TGTGCCAGCAGGGGAGGCGATAGGGTTAGGCCTCAGCCCCAGCATTTT.

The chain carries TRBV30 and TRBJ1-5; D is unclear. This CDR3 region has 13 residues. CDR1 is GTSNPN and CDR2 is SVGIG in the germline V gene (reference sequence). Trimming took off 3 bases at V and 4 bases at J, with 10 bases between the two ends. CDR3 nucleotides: TGTGCCTGGAGCACAGAGTTGAATCAGCCCCAGCATTTT. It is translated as CAWSTELNQPQHF.

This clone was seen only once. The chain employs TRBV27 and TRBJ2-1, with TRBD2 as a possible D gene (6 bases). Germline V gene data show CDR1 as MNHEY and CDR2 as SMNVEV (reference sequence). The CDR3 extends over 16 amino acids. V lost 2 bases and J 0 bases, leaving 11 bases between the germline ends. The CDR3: CASSLGGKSSYNEQFF. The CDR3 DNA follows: TGTGCCAGCAGTTTAGGGGGGAAGAGCTCCTACAATGAGCAGTTCTTC.

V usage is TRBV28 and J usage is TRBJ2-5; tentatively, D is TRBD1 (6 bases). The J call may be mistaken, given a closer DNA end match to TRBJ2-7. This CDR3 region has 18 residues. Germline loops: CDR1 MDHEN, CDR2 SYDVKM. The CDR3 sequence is CASSPTGLTRSWEYEQYF. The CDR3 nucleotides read TGTGCCAGCAGTCCCACAGGGCTCACCAGGTCATGGGAATACGAGCAGTACTTC.

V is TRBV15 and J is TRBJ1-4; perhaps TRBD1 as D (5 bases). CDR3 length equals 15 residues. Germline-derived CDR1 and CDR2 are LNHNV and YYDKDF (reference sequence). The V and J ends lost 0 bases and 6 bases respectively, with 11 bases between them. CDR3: CATSRDIRDDEKLFF. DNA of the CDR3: TGTGCCACCAGCAGAGATATCAGGGACGATGAAAAACTGTTTTTT.

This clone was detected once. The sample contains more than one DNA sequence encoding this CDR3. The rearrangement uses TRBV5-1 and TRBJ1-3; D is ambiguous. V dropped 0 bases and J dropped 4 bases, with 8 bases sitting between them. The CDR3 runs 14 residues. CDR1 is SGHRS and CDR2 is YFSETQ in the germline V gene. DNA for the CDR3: TGCGCCAGCAGCTTGGCCGGGTACGGAAACACCATATATTTT. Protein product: CASSLAGYGNTIYF. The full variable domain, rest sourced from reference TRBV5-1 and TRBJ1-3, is KAGVTQTPRYLIKTRGQQVTLSCSPISGHRSVSWYQQTPGQGLQFLFEYFSETQRNKGNFPGRFSGRQFSNSRSEMNVSTLELGDSALYLCASSLAGYGNTIYFGEGSWLTVV.

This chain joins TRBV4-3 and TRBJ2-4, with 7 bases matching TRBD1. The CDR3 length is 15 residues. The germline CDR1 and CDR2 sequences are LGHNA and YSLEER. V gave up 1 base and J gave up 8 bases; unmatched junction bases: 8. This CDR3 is CASSQAQGYTDIQYF. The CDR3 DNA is TGCGCCAGCAGCCAAGCACAGGGGTATACTGACATTCAGTACTTC.